This entry concerns a single T cell receptor (beta chain). As originally analysed: Nucleated cell counts were estimated from reference gene primer amplification. Clones were sequenced by immunoSEQ multiplex PCR, and TCRdb holds only the in-frame ones, with some missing. V and J calls plus clone size are reproduced from that table; the DNA served to infer D and trimming. Of around 290,000 clones listed, approximately 89% are singletons. Study members were between about 18 and 90 years old and lived in 20 to 25 US regions. For recovered donors of Cohort 3, there were two negative PCRs, clearance, or symptom resolution. CDR1 and CDR2 from the germline V gene are SGHAT and FQNNGV. The V and J ends lost 5 bases and 4 bases respectively, with 15 bases between them. This CDR3 has 14 residues. This sample is drawn from a study of blood T cell repertoires in COVID-19. Study information: Samples taken during acute and convalescent COVID-19 were collected in the United States, Italy and Spain.

Sequencing input: PBMCs or T cells enriched from blood (not recorded which). The TCR sequence derives from a young woman who had recovered from COVID-19. This sequence joins TRBV11-2 and TRBJ2-7, with D possibly TRBD2 on 6 matching bases. The CDR3 nucleotides are TGTGCCAGCAGCACTTCGGGAGCTCAATACGAGCAGTACTTC. Translation: CASSTSGAQYEQYF.